This T cell receptor beta chain is drawn from a study of shared clonotypes between healthy human individuals. Regarding the study as a whole: Inspection by rarefaction showed sorted-subset sequencing to be incomplete despite large depth.

A roughly 200 ng quantity of DNA, 30,000 to 35,000 T cell genomes, went into the sorted-subset replicate PCRs. The assay was immunoSEQ multiplex PCR, and TCRdb's table has in-frame clones only and misses some. The sample lists about 2 million clones; around 96% were seen once. As regards this clone: Its cognate antigen is unknown.

Terminally differentiated effector memory CD45RA+ cells were excluded by CCR7 positive selection of CD45RO-negative cells. This CDR3 region has 15 residues. Trimming removed 1 base at V and 8 bases at J, with 15 bases between. CDR1 and CDR2 (germline): SEHNR, FQNEAQ (reference sequence). The sequenced sample was naive CD8+ T cells sorted from blood. This sequence was found in a man aged 18-30 years in good health. The J gene is TRBJ2-1, the V gene TRBV7-9; D unclear. CDR3: CASSLGGVLPDEQFF. CDR3 DNA: TGTGCCAGCAGCTTAGGCGGAGTCCTCCCGGATGAGCAGTTCTTC.